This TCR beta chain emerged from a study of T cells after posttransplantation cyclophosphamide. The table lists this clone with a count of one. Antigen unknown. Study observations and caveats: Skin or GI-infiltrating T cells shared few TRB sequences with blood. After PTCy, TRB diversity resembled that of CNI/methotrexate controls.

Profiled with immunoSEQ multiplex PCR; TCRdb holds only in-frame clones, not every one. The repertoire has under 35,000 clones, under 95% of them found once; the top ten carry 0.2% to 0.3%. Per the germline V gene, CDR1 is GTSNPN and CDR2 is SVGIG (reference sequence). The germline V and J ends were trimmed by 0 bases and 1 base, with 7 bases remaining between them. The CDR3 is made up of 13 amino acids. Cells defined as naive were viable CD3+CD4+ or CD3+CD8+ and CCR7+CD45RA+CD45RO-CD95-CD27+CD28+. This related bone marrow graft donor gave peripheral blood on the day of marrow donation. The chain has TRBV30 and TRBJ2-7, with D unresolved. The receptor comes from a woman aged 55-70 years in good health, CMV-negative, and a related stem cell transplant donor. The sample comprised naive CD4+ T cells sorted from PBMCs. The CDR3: CAWSVSYSYEQYF. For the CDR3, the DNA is TGTGCCTGGAGTGTCTCTTATTCCTACGAGCAGTACTTC.